The 5 T cell receptor beta chains in this list originate from one sample, sequenced in a study of OX40 agonist ivuxolimab in advanced cancers. This table comes from immunoSEQ multiplex PCR, and its TCRdb copy is limited to in-frame clones, with some not included. This sample has roughly 45,000 clones, with about 79% found just once. The source was CD4+ or CD8+ T cells sorted from blood, collected in a trial of the OX40 agonist ivuxolimab. These receptors were obtained from an adult with an advanced solid tumor such as melanoma, head and neck, liver or kidney cancer.

A note on this clone: Different DNA sequences within this sample yield the same CDR3. The chain employs TRBV10-2 and TRBJ1-5; tentatively, D is TRBD1 (5 bases). The V gene's germline CDR1 is WSHSY and CDR2 SAAADI. With 2 bases removed from V and 6 bases from J, the gap between germline ends came to 8 bases. The CDR3 totals 13 residues. DNA of the CDR3: TGCGCCAGCAGTGAGGGGGCGCGTCAGCCCCAGCATTTT. This translates into CASSEGARQPQHF.

V is TRBV29-1 and J is TRBJ1-2; 10 positions match TRBD1. Germline V CDR1 and CDR2: SQVTM, ANQGSEA. The CDR3 totals 13 residues. V shed 7 bases and J 4 bases; nucleotides not matched to a gene: 6. The CDR3 region has the DNA TGCAGCGCCATGACAGGGGGCGGCTATGGCTACACCTTC. It specifies CSAMTGGGYGYTF.

This chain connects TRBV30 to TRBJ1-2, with D perhaps TRBD1 (6 bases). The CDR3 is 13 amino acids. Looked up from germline, CDR1 is GTSNPN and CDR2 is SVGIG (reference sequence). The V and J ends lost 3 bases and 6 bases respectively, with 14 bases between them. The CDR3 coding sequence is TGTGCCTGGAGGCCCAGGGGAGAGGATGGCTACACCTTC. Amino acids: CAWRPRGEDGYTF.

The chain combines TRBV11-2 with TRBJ2-1; perhaps TRBD1 as D (5 bases). Trimming left V 3 bases short and J 3 bases short, with 12 bases between. Germline V lookup: CDR1 SGHAT, CDR2 FQNNGV. The CDR3 is 15 residues long. CDR3 sequence (DNA): TGTGCCAGCAGCTTCTTCCAGGGATTCTACAATGAGCAGTTCTTC. Its protein is CASSFFQGFYNEQFF.

This clone turned up a few times. This chain links TRBV19 with TRBJ1-5; D is unresolved. Germline V gene lookup returns CDR1 LNHDA and CDR2 SQIVND (reference sequence). The CDR3 consists of 15 residues. The V end was cut by 5 bases, the J end by 5 bases, with 16 bases between. The DNA for the CDR3 is TGTGCCAGTAGTGCGGCAGCCCCCCTCCATCAGCCCCAGCATTTT. It is translated as CASSAAAPLHQPQHF.